The next 8 T cell receptor beta chains were all read from a single sample in a study of control samples from healthy donors and cancer patients. Sequencing used immunoSEQ multiplex PCR; TCRdb keeps in-frame clones, though not all of them. The sample contains about 100,000 clones, roughly 80% of which appear only once. Sequenced sample: blood. These receptors were obtained from a man aged 25-40 years in good health.

The chain joins TRBV3-1 (or the pseudogene TRBV3-2) to TRBJ2-7; 12 nucleotides align to TRBD2. Trimming took 3 bases from V and 5 from J; bases not matched to a gene: 2. Germline V gives CDR1 LGHDT, CDR2 YNNKEL (reference sequence). The CDR3 totals 14 residues. CDR3 coding DNA: TGTGCCAGCAGCCAGGCTAGCGGGGGGGACGAGCAGTACTTC. Its translation is CASSQASGGDEQYF.

This clone was seen a single time. The CDR3 DNA reads as TGTGCCAGCAGTTACCCCTCCGGACAGGGTGGGGCACCCCTCCACTTT. This gives the protein CASSYPSGQGGAPLHF. V gene TRBV6-5 combines with J gene TRBJ1-6; 8 bases are a match to TRBD1. From germline, CDR1 is MNHEY and CDR2 SVGAGI. The CDR3 totals 16 residues. The ends lost 2 bases at V and 11 bases at J; junction bases unmatched: 11.

This chain links TRBV25-1 with TRBJ1-6; possibly TRBD1 for D (6 bases). The CDR3 consists of 15 residues. V was trimmed by 0 bases and J by 9 bases, leaving 12 bases between them. The V gene's germline CDR1 is MGHDK and CDR2 SYGVNS. CDR3 sequence: CASSEYLGTSSPLHF. In DNA, the CDR3 is TGTGCCAGCAGTGAATATTTGGGGACAAGTTCACCCCTCCACTTT.

The gene calls are TRBV5-4 and TRBJ2-7, with D perhaps TRBD1 (6 bases). Per germline, CDR1 SGHNT and CDR2 YYREEE (reference sequence). The CDR3 length is 14 residues. With 4 bases removed from V and 1 base from J, the gap between germline ends came to 12 bases. CDR3 bases: TGTGCCAGCAGCGATAGGACAGCTTCCTACGAGCAGTACTTC. Encoded protein: CASSDRTASYEQYF.

Here the CDR3 DNA reads TGTGCCAGCAGCCAAGATAAGGGCGTGCCCTATAATTCACCCCTCCACTTT. It translates to CASSQDKGVPYNSPLHF. The V and J genes are TRBV3-1 (or the pseudogene TRBV3-2) and TRBJ1-6; D remains ambiguous. The germline V gene encodes CDR1 LGHDT and CDR2 YNNKEL (reference sequence). V was cut by 0 bases and J by 2 bases, with 11 bases left in between. This CDR3 region has 17 residues.

This rearrangement joins TRBV7-3 to TRBJ2-3, with 7 bases aligning to TRBD2. V lost 5 bases and J lost 0; bases outside the gene matches: 8. Germline CDR1 SGHTA, CDR2 FQGTGA. The CDR3 sequence is 16 residues long. CDR3 nucleotide sequence: TGTGCCAGCAGCCCAACTGGGGGGGGGAGCACAGATACGCAGTATTTT. Translating it yields CASSPTGGGSTDTQYF.

This clone was counted only a few times. The chain couples TRBV27 to TRBJ1-6; no clear D gene. V lost 8 bases to trimming and J lost 0 bases, with 8 bases between them. CDR1 is MNHEY and CDR2 is SMNVEV in the germline V gene (reference sequence). CDR3 length: 14 amino acids. CDR3 sequence (DNA): TGTGCCAGCTCTGTAAGCTCCTATAATTCACCCCTCCACTTT. This translates into CASSVSSYNSPLHF.

The chain employs TRBV19 and TRBJ1-1; D is perhaps TRBD1 (6 bases). CDR3 length equals 14 residues. The ends were cut back, 7 bases at V and 1 base at J, with 13 bases in the middle. CDR1 and CDR2 (germline): LNHDA, SQIVND (reference sequence). The CDR3 region has the DNA TGTGCCAGTATCCCACAGGGAGGGAACACTGAAGCTTTCTTT. Translating gives CASIPQGGNTEAFF.